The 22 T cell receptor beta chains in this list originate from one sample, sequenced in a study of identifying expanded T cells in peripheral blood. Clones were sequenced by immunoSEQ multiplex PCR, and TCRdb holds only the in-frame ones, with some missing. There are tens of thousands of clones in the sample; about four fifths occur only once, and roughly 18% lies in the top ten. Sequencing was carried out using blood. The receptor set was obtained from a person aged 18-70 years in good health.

The DNA of the CDR3 is TGTGCCAGCAGCTCCCAGGGGGCCGAGAACACTGAAGCTTTCTTT. Translating gives CASSSQGAENTEAFF. The chain has TRBV7-2 and TRBJ1-1; 8 bases line up with TRBD1. The V and J ends lost 4 bases and 1 base, in that order; junction bases with no gene match: 5. The CDR3 is 15 residues long. Germline V gene sequence: CDR1 SGHTA, CDR2 FQGNSA. Together with reference TRBV7-2 and TRBJ1-1, the CDR3 gives the full variable domain: GAGVSQSPSNKVTEKGKDVELRCDPISGHTALYWYRQSLGQGLEFLIYFQGNSAPDKSGLPSDRFSAERTGGSVSTLTIQRTQQEDSAVYLCASSSQGAENTEAFFGQGTRLTVV.

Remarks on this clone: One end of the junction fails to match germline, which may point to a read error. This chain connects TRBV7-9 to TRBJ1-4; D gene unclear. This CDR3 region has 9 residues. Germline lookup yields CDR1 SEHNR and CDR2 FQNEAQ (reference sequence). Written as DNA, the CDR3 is TGTGCCAGCAGCATAACACAGCCGTTT. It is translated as CASSITQPF.

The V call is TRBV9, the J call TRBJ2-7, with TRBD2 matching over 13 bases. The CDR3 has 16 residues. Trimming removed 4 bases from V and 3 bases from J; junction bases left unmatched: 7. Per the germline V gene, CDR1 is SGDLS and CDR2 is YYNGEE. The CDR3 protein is CASSPSGTSGNYEQYF. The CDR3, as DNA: TGTGCCAGCAGCCCGAGCGGGACTAGCGGGAACTACGAGCAGTACTTC.

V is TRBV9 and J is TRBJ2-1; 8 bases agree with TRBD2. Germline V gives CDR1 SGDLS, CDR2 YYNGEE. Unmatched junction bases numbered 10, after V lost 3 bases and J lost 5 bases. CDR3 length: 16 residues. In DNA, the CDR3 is TGTGCCAGCAGCGGCCACGGGGGGGCGGTCGACAATGAGCAGTTCTTC. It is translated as CASSGHGGAVDNEQFF.

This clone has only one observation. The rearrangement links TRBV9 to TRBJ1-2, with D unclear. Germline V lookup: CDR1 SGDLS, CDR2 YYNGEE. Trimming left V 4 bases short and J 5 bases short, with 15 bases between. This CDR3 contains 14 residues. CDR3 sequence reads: CASSIQGGSYGYTF. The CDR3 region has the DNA TGTGCCAGCAGCATCCAAGGAGGGTCGTATGGCTACACCTTC.

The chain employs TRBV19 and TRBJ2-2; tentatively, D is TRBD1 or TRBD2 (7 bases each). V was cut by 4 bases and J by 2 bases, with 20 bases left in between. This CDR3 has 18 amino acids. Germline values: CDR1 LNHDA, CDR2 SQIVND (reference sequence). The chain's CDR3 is CASSSGRQGPINTGELFF. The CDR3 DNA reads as TGTGCCAGTAGTAGCGGGAGACAGGGCCCGATTAACACCGGGGAGCTGTTTTTT.

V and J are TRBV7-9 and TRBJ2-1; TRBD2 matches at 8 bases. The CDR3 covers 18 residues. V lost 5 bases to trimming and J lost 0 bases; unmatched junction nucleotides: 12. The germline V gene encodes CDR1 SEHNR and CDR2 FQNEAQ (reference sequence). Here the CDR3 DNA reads TGTGCCAGCAGCCCGGGTTTGCGGGGGGCTAGCTCCTACAATGAGCAGTTCTTC. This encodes CASSPGLRGASSYNEQFF.

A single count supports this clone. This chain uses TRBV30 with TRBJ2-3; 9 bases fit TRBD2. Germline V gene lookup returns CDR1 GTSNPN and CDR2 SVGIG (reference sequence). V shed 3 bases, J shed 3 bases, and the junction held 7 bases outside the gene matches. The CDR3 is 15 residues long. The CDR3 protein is CAWSDSGSLTDTQYF. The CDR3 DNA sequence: TGTGCCTGGAGCGATAGCGGGAGTTTAACAGATACGCAGTATTTT.

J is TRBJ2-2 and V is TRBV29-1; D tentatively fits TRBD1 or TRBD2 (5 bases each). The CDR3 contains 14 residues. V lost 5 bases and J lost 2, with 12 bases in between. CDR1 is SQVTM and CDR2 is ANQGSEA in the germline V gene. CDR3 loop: CSVTGHINTGELFF. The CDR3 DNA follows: TGCAGCGTTACGGGGCACATCAACACCGGGGAGCTGTTTTTT.

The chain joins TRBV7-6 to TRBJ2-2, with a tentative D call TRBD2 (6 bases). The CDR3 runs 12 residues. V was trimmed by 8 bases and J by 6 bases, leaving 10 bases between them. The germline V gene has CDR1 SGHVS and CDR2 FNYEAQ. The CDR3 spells CASGTGAGELFF. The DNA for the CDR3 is TGTGCCAGCGGGACTGGCGCCGGGGAGCTGTTTTTT.

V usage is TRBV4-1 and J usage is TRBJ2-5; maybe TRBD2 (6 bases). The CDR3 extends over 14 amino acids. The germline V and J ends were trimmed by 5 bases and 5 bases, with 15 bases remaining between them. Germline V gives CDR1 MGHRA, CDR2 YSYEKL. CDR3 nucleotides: TGCGCCAGCAGCTTAGGAGGGCGCGGGGAGACCCAGTACTTC. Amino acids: CASSLGGRGETQYF.

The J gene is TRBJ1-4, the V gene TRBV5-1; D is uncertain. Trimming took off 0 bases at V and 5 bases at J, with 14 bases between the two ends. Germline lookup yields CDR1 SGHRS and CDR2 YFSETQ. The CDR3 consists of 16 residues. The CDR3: CASSLVLGSGNEKLFF. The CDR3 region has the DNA TGCGCCAGCAGCTTGGTGCTGGGGAGTGGAAATGAAAAACTGTTTTTT.

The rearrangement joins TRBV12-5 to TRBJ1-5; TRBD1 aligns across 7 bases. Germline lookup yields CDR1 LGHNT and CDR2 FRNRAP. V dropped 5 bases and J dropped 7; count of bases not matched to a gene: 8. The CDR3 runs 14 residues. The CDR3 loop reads CASGMGDSWQPQHF. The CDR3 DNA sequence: TGTGCTAGTGGTATGGGGGACAGCTGGCAGCCCCAGCATTTT.

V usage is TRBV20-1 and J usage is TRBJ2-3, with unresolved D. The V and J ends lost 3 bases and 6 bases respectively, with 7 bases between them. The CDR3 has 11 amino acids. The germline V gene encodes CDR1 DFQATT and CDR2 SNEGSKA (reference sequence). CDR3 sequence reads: CSASMGDTQYF. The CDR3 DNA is TGCAGTGCTAGTATGGGGGATACGCAGTATTTT.

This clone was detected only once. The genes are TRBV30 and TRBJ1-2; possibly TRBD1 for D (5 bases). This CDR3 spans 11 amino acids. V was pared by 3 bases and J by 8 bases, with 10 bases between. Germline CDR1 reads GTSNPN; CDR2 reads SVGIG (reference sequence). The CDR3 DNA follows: TGTGCCTGGAGGGGGGTCCAGGGCTACACCTTC. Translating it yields CAWRGVQGYTF. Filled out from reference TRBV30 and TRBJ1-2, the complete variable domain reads SQTIHQWPATLVQPVGSPLSLECTVEGTSNPNLYWYRQAAGRGLQLLFYSVGIGQISSEVPQNLSASRPQDRQFILSSKKLLLSDSGFYLCAWRGVQGYTFGSGTRLTVV.

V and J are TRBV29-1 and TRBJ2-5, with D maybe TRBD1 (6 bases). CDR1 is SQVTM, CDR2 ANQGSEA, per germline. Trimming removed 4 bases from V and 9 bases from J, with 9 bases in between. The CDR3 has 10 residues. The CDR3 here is CSVGGGSQYF. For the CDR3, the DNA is TGCAGCGTTGGAGGGGGATCCCAGTACTTC.

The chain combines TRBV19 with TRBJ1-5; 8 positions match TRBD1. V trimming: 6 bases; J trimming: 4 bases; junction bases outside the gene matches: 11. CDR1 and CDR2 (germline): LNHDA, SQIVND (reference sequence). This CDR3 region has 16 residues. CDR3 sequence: CASRPTTGGRNQPQHF. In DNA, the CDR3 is TGTGCCAGTAGGCCAACAACAGGGGGTAGGAATCAGCCCCAGCATTTT. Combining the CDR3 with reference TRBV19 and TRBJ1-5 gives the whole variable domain DGGITQSPKYLFRKEGQNVTLSCEQNLNHDAMYWYRQDPGQGLRLIYYSQIVNDFQKGDIAEGYSVSREKKESFPLTVTSAQKNPTAFYLCASRPTTGGRNQPQHFGDGTRLSIL.

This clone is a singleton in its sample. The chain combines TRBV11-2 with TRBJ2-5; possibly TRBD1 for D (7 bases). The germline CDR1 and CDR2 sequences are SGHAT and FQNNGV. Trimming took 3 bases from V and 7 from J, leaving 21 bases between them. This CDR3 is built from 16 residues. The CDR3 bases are TGTGCCAGCAGCTTCAGGACAGGAGGGGCTCCGGGGACCCAGTACTTC. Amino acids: CASSFRTGGAPGTQYF. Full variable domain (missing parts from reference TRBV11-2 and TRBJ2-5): EAGVAQSPRYKIIEKRQSVAFWCNPISGHATLYWYQQILGQGPKLLIQFQNNGVVDDSQLPKDRFSAERLKGVDSTLKIQPAKLEDSAVYLCASSFRTGGAPGTQYFGPGTRLLVL.

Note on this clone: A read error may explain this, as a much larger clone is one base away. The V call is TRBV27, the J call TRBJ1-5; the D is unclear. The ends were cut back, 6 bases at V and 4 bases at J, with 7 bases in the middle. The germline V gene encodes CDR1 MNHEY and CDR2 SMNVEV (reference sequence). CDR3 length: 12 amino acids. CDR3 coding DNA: TGTGCCAGCAGGGGCGGGAATCAGCCCCAGCATTTT. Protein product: CASRGGNQPQHF.

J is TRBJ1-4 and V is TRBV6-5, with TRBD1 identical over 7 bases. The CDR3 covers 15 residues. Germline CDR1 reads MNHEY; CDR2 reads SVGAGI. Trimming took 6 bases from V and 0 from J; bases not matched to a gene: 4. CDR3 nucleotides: TGTGCCAGCAGACGGGACAGTGCAACTAATGAAAAACTGTTTTTT. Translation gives CASRRDSATNEKLFF.

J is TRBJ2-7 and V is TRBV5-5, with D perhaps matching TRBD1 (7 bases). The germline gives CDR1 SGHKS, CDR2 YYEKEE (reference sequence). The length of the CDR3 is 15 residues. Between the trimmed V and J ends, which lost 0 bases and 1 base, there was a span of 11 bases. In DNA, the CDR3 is TGTGCCAGCAGCTTGGGCAGGGGGGTATCCTACGAGCAGTACGTC. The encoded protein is CASSLGRGVSYEQYV.

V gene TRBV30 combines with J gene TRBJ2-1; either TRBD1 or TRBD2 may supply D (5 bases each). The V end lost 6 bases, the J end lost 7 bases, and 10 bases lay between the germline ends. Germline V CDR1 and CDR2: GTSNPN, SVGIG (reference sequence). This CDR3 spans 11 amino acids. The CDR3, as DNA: TGTGCCTGTTCGGGGCTGAATGAGCAGTTCTTC. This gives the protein CACSGLNEQFF.